The rows below give T cell receptor beta chains drawn from one sample of a study of shared clonotypes between healthy human individuals. Data came from immunoSEQ multiplex PCR; TCRdb stores just in-frame clones and leaves some out. The sample includes about half a million clones, around 80% seen only once; the top ten take around 13%. The sequenced material came from PBMCs. Source of these receptors: a woman in her thirties or forties in good health. Some clones in this sample may be carry-over from other donors' samples. Each CDR3 is given with its conserved first and last residue. D genes are given only for firm matches. The size entry is marked missing in some rows and otherwise reads once, few, many or a size class.

d_gene,v_gene,j_gene,abundance,CDR3aa,CDR3nt
-,TRBV7-9,TRBJ1-1,few,CASSSPGVRTEAFF,TGTGCCAGCAGCTCACCTGGGGTTAGGACTGAAGCTTTCTTT
TRBD1,TRBV28,TRBJ2-7,-,CASSPDRYGEQYF,TGTGCCAGCAGTCCGGACAGGTACGGCGAGCAGTACTTC
TRBD2,TRBV5-5,TRBJ2-3,-,CASTLGLAGGEDTQYF,TGTGCCAGCACCCTGGGACTAGCGGGAGGTGAAGATACGCAGTATTTT
-,TRBV28,TRBJ1-5,-,CASSLRDSGQPQHF,TGTGCCAGCAGTTTAAGGGATAGCGGTCAGCCCCAGCATTTT
TRBD1,TRBV6-5,TRBJ2-7,-,CASSYPGQGAIEQYF,TGTGCCAGTAGTTACCCGGGACAGGGGGCCATCGAGCAGTACTTC
-,TRBV2,TRBJ2-1,-,CASSVNGLAIYNEQFF,TGTGCCAGCAGTGTTAATGGGCTAGCGATCTACAATGAGCAGTTCTTC
-,TRBV30,TRBJ2-6,-,CAWSQQRTSGANVLTF,TGTGCCTGGAGTCAGCAGCGGACCTCTGGGGCCAACGTCCTGACTTTC
-,TRBV27,TRBJ1-1,-,CARQGGPEAFF,TGTGCCCGTCAGGGAGGCCCTGAAGCTTTCTTT
TRBD1,TRBV15,TRBJ1-2,-,CATSREPGTGADYGYTF,TGTGCCACCAGCAGAGAGCCCGGGACAGGGGCCGACTATGGCTACACCTTC
TRBD2,TRBV19,TRBJ2-1,-,CASGRTSGVNEQFF,TGTGCCAGTGGGAGGACTAGCGGGGTCAATGAGCAGTTCTTC
TRBD1,TRBV5-6,TRBJ2-7,once,CASSRPGGSYEQYF,TGTGCCAGCAGCCGGCCAGGGGGCTCCTACGAGCAGTACTTC
-,TRBV18,TRBJ1-4,-,CASSPRGWQTNEKLFF,TGTGCCAGCTCACCAAGAGGGTGGCAAACTAATGAAAAACTGTTTTTT
-,TRBV5-1,TRBJ1-1,-,CASSPPGPLNTEAFF,TGCGCCAGCAGCCCCCCGGGACCGCTGAACACTGAAGCTTTCTTT
-,TRBV4-3,TRBJ1-1,once,CASSQGSLAGHPNTEAFF,TGCGCCAGCAGCCAAGGAAGCTTAGCAGGACACCCGAACACTGAAGCTTTCTTT
-,TRBV6-1,TRBJ1-2,-,CASRLNYGYTF,TGTGCCAGCAGACTTAACTATGGCTACACCTTC
-,TRBV28,TRBJ2-2,-,CASSTGRDTGELFF,TGTGCCAGCTCCACAGGGAGGGACACCGGGGAGCTGTTTTTT
-,TRBV29-1,TRBJ2-2,-,CSVERGSGGELFF,TGCAGCGTTGAGAGAGGGAGTGGCGGGGAGCTGTTTTTT
-,TRBV7-7,TRBJ2-5,-,CASSPVTVVEETQYF,TGTGCCAGCAGTCCCGTGACCGTGGTAGAAGAGACCCAGTACTTC
-,TRBV18,TRBJ1-5,-,CASSATDSNQPQHF,TGTGCCAGCTCAGCGACGGATAGCAATCAGCCCCAGCATTTT
-,TRBV18,TRBJ2-7,-,CASSTTRLGGSYEQYF,TGTGCCAGCTCAACGACGCGACTCGGGGGTTCCTACGAGCAGTACTTC
-,TRBV14,TRBJ1-2,once,CASSLTGLANYGYTF,TGTGCCAGCAGCCTAACAGGGTTAGCTAACTATGGCTACACCTTC
TRBD1,TRBV18,TRBJ1-2,few,CASSPVDRAFGGYTF,TGTGCCAGCTCACCCGTCGACAGGGCATTTGGCGGCTACACCTTC
TRBD2,TRBV5-1,TRBJ2-1,-,CASSLGGAYNEQFF,TGCGCCAGCAGCCTCGGGGGGGCCTACAATGAGCAGTTCTTC
-,TRBV11-2,TRBJ2-7,-,CASSLDARGGDEQYF,TGTGCCAGCAGCTTAGACGCAAGGGGGGGCGACGAGCAGTACTTC
TRBD2,TRBV9,TRBJ2-3,-,CASSEGGLAGPTDTQYF,TGTGCCAGCAGCGAGGGGGGACTAGCGGGGCCCACTGATACGCAGTATTTT
-,TRBV10-3,TRBJ1-1,once,CAISERVNTEAFF,TGTGCCATCAGTGAAAGGGTGAACACTGAAGCTTTCTTT
-,TRBV18,TRBJ1-2,-,CASSPRDSYGYTF,TGTGCCAGCTCACCCCGGGATAGCTATGGCTACACCTTC
TRBD2,TRBV7-2,TRBJ2-5,-,CASSLGVLAGGWEETQYF,TGTGCCAGCAGCTTAGGAGTACTAGCGGGCGGCTGGGAAGAGACCCAGTACTTC
-,TRBV7-2,TRBJ2-2,-,CASSLDRTTGELFF,TGTGCCAGCAGCTTGGACAGAACCACCGGGGAGCTGTTTTTT
-,TRBV7-9,TRBJ1-2,-,CASSPGGHYGYTF,TGTGCCAGCAGCCCGGGGGGGCACTATGGCTACACCTTC
TRBD2,TRBV29-1,TRBJ2-7,once,CSVVGLHNYEQYF,TGCAGCGTTGTGGGACTACACAACTACGAGCAGTACTTC
-,TRBV28,TRBJ2-5,-,CASRPNRLYQETQYF,TGTGCCAGCAGACCGAATCGGCTGTACCAAGAGACCCAGTACTTC
TRBD1,TRBV4-2,TRBJ1-2,-,CASSHTGGGNYGYTF,TGTGCCAGCAGCCACACAGGGGGCGGCAACTATGGCTACACCTTC
-,TRBV18,TRBJ1-1,-,CASSPEGEAFF,TGTGCCAGCTCACCGGAGGGTGAAGCTTTCTTT
TRBD1,TRBV11-2,TRBJ1-4,-,CASSFDRGWEKLFF,TGTGCCAGCAGCTTCGACAGGGGGTGGGAAAAACTGTTTTTT
TRBD1,TRBV27,TRBJ1-4,-,CASSFDRGQEKLFF,TGTGCCAGCAGTTTTGACAGGGGGCAAGAAAAACTGTTTTTT
-,TRBV10-3,TRBJ1-6,-,CAISDSTGTYSPLHF,TGTGCCATCAGTGACTCGACAGGAACCTATTCACCCCTCCACTTT
-,TRBV7-2,TRBJ2-1,-,CASSSIALYNEQFF,TGTGCCAGCAGCTCAATAGCGCTTTACAATGAGCAGTTCTTC
-,TRBV6-4,TRBJ2-1,-,CASSDSDRNEQFF,TGTGCCAGCAGTGACTCAGATCGTAATGAGCAGTTCTTC
-,TRBV25-1,TRBJ2-5,once,CASSEYSTGRETQYF,TGTGCCAGCAGTGAATACTCCACAGGGAGGGAGACCCAGTACTTC
-,TRBV19,TRBJ2-7,-,CASSIPGRTPGDEQYF,TGTGCCAGTAGTATCCCGGGACGGACTCCGGGGGACGAGCAGTACTTC
-,TRBV7-3,TRBJ2-2,few,CASSLQGGGELFF,TGTGCCAGCAGCTTACAAGGGGGAGGGGAGCTGTTTTTT
-,TRBV25-1,TRBJ2-3,-,CASSESRGAPTDTQYF,TGTGCCAGCAGTGAATCGCGCGGGGCCCCCACAGATACGCAGTATTTT
TRBD2,TRBV10-1,TRBJ2-5,-,CASSAPTVGTSGPRRTQETQYF,TGCGCCAGCAGTGCCCCGACTGTAGGGACTAGCGGGCCAAGAAGGACACAAGAGACCCAGTACTTC
-,TRBV5-8,TRBJ1-5,-,CASSRLRTGNQPQHF,TGTGCCAGCAGCCGTCTTAGGACAGGCAATCAGCCCCAGCATTTT
TRBD2,TRBV10-3,TRBJ2-3,-,CAISERLAGGGNTDTQYF,TGTGCCATCAGTGAACGGCTAGCGGGAGGCGGTAACACAGATACGCAGTATTTT